The 22 T cell receptor beta chains below come from one sample, sequenced in a study of blood T cell repertoires in COVID-19. Produced via immunoSEQ multiplex PCR; TCRdb's table is partial and in-frame only. Of about 62,000 clones in the sample, 80% to 90% were seen once. Input material: peripheral blood. All receptors derive from a woman aged 55-75 years with COVID-19, enrolled during active disease.

The chain joins TRBV29-1 to TRBJ1-2; no clear D. The CDR3 spans 12 residues. Germline loops: CDR1 SQVTM, CDR2 ANQGSEA. V shed 3 bases and J shed 2 bases, with 7 bases lying between them. The DNA of the CDR3 is TGCAGCGTTGACAGGCTGAACTATGGCTACACCTTC. Translating gives CSVDRLNYGYTF.

This clone was picked up a small number of times. The genes are TRBV7-2 and TRBJ2-7; D is perhaps TRBD2 (6 bases). The CDR3 has 15 residues. CDR1 SGHTA and CDR2 FQGNSA come from the germline V gene. V was trimmed by 1 base and J by 4 bases, leaving 14 bases between them. In DNA form, the CDR3 reads TGTGCCAGCAGCTTAGGTTCCGGGAGCAGGTACGAGCAGTACTTC. Its translation is CASSLGSGSRYEQYF.

The V call is TRBV7-2, the J call TRBJ1-2; perhaps TRBD1 as D (6 bases). This CDR3 has 14 amino acids. Trimming stripped 5 bases from V and 4 bases from J, with 14 bases between. Looked up from germline, CDR1 is SGHTA and CDR2 is FQGNSA. The CDR3 loop reads CASSITGPVYGYTF. CDR3 bases: TGTGCCAGCAGCATCACAGGGCCCGTCTATGGCTACACCTTC. The complete variable domain, with remaining parts taken from reference TRBV7-2 and TRBJ1-2, reads GAGVSQSPSNKVTEKGKDVELRCDPISGHTALYWYRQSLGQGLEFLIYFQGNSAPDKSGLPSDRFSAERTGGSVSTLTIQRTQQEDSAVYLCASSITGPVYGYTFGSGTRLTVV.

With regard to this clone: The germline gene is not matched at one end of the junction; a read error may be the cause. The chain has TRBV19 and TRBJ2-3, with TRBD1 as a possible D gene (5 bases). The CDR3 totals 14 residues. Germline V gene lookup returns CDR1 LNHDA and CDR2 SQIVND (reference sequence). The CDR3 DNA is TGCGCTGTAGGGGCAGGGTGGGACACAGATACGCAGTATTTT. As protein: CAVGAGWDTDTQYF.

This sequence joins TRBV19 and TRBJ2-1, with TRBD2 matching over 7 bases. The CDR3 contains 16 residues. V trimming: 5 bases; J trimming: 0 bases; junction bases outside the gene matches: 7. Looked up from germline, CDR1 is LNHDA and CDR2 is SQIVND (reference sequence). CDR3 nucleotide sequence: TGTGCCAGTAGTCCCCAGCGGGGTAACTCCTACAATGAGCAGTTCTTC. Translation: CASSPQRGNSYNEQFF.

The chain joins TRBV7-8 to TRBJ1-5; tentatively, D is TRBD1 (5 bases). CDR3 length: 18 amino acids. Between the trimmed V and J ends, which lost 2 bases and 2 bases, there was a span of 19 bases. The germline CDR1 and CDR2 sequences are SGHVS and FQNEAQ. The CDR3 coding sequence is TGTGCCAGCAGCTTATTGGTTGTGCGGGGGAGAGGCAATCAGCCCCAGCATTTT. Translation gives CASSLLVVRGRGNQPQHF.

The chain joins TRBV19 to TRBJ1-1; TRBD1 might be the D (6 bases). The length of the CDR3 is 13 residues. V shed 6 bases and J shed 5 bases, with 13 bases lying between them. Per germline, CDR1 LNHDA and CDR2 SQIVND (reference sequence). CDR3 in DNA: TGTGCCAGTAGCGAGATCAGGGGAACTGAAGCTTTCTTT. It is translated as CASSEIRGTEAFF.

This clone was observed once. V usage is TRBV11-2 and J usage is TRBJ2-2, with 12 bases matching TRBD2. Germline-derived CDR1 and CDR2 are SGHAT and FQNNGV. CDR3 size: 16 residues. Germline trimming cut 5 bases from V and 5 bases from J; bases unmatched to any gene: 6. The CDR3, as DNA: TGTGCCAGCAGCCTGACTAGCGGGAGTTCTACCGGGGAGCTGTTTTTT. Translated, it gives CASSLTSGSSTGELFF.

This chain connects TRBV15 to TRBJ2-3; 7 bases align to TRBD2. From germline, CDR1 is LNHNV and CDR2 YYDKDF (reference sequence). CDR3 length: 16 amino acids. V lost 1 base and J lost 6; bases outside the gene matches: 10. The CDR3 sequence: CATSRVGEGAGDTQYF. The DNA for the CDR3 is TGTGCCACCAGCAGAGTGGGGGAGGGAGCGGGTGATACGCAGTATTTT.

The chain employs TRBV28 and TRBJ2-2, with 9 bases lining up with TRBD1. CDR1 MDHEN and CDR2 SYDVKM come from the germline V gene. The V gene end was trimmed by 3 bases and the J gene end by 5 bases; junction bases not matched to a gene: 4. The CDR3 has 15 residues. CDR3 region: CASSLGTGRTGELFF. The DNA of the CDR3 is TGTGCCAGCAGTTTGGGGACAGGGAGGACCGGGGAGCTGTTTTTT.

The genes are TRBV11-2 and TRBJ1-2; TRBD1 matches at 10 bases. Per germline, CDR1 SGHAT and CDR2 FQNNGV. This CDR3 spans 14 amino acids. With 4 bases clipped from V and 4 bases from J, the junction kept 3 bases outside the gene matches. The CDR3 nucleotides are TGTGCCAGCAGCTCGGGACAGGGGATCTATGGCTACACCTTC. Amino acids: CASSSGQGIYGYTF.

The chain uses TRBV19 and TRBJ1-2, with TRBD1 identical over 7 bases. The V and J ends lost 5 bases and 4 bases, in that order; junction bases with no gene match: 7. CDR3 length: 14 residues. The germline V gene encodes CDR1 LNHDA and CDR2 SQIVND (reference sequence). The CDR3: CASSLLGGSYGYTF. CDR3 DNA sequence: TGTGCCAGTAGTTTACTAGGGGGCTCCTATGGCTACACCTTC.

The chain carries TRBV6-6 and TRBJ1-1; 7 bases fit TRBD1. V trimming: 7 bases; J trimming: 1 base; junction bases outside the gene matches: 6. The CDR3 totals 14 residues. CDR1 and CDR2 (germline): MNHNY, SVGAGI (reference sequence). The CDR3 sequence: CASILRQGNTEAFF. The CDR3 nucleotides read TGTGCCAGCATTCTAAGACAGGGGAACACTGAAGCTTTCTTT.

The table lists this clone with a count of one. The chain uses TRBV29-1 and TRBJ1-2; the match to TRBD1 covers 8 bases. Germline trimming cut 1 base from V and 3 bases from J; bases unmatched to any gene: 4. The CDR3 length is 14 residues. Germline-derived CDR1 and CDR2 are SQVTM and ANQGSEA. The CDR3 DNA sequence: TGCAGCGTTGAAGGCTCAGGGGGCGACTATGGCTACACCTTC. This encodes CSVEGSGGDYGYTF.

The chain recombines TRBV15 with TRBJ1-2; TRBD1 agrees at 8 bases. The V gene's germline CDR1 is LNHNV and CDR2 YYDKDF (reference sequence). The CDR3 loop spans 17 amino acids. The V segment lost 0 bases and the J segment 5 bases; nucleotides outside the gene matches: 11. In nucleotides, the CDR3 is TGTGCCACCAGCAGAGATCGGCCAGGGGGCGGTCATTATGGCTACACCTTC. Translated: CATSRDRPGGGHYGYTF.

The chain joins TRBV29-1 to TRBJ1-4, with a weak D call TRBD1 (5 bases). The length of the CDR3 is 11 residues. V gave up 3 bases and J gave up 7 bases, with 6 bases separating them. Germline V gene sequence: CDR1 SQVTM, CDR2 ANQGSEA. The CDR3 is CSVDRAEKLFF. CDR3 sequence (DNA): TGCAGCGTTGACAGGGCTGAAAAACTGTTTTTT.

The V call is TRBV11-1, the J call TRBJ1-2; 7 bases align to TRBD1. Germline values: CDR1 SGHAT, CDR2 FQDESV (reference sequence). The J segment lost 6 bases and the V segment lost 5 bases, leaving 6 bases of the junction unmatched. This CDR3 contains 13 residues. CDR3 bases: TGTGCCAGCAGCGTCGGGACAGCGAATGGCTACACCTTC. This encodes CASSVGTANGYTF.

The chain uses TRBV12-2 and TRBJ1-1; the table names TRBD1, a call not compared with the DNA. TRBV12-2 is flagged as a pseudogene. The CDR3 is 15 residues long. The CDR3 sequence is CASRSDRVNFGEAFF. CDR3 sequence (DNA): TGTGCAAGTCGCTCGGACAGGGTAAACTTTGGTGAAGCTTTCTTT.

CDR3 amino acids: CASSQTSGQLYGYTF. CDR3 in DNA: TGTGCCAGCAGCCAAACATCCGGACAGCTTTATGGCTACACCTTC. The chain uses TRBV7-2 and TRBJ1-2, with D tentatively TRBD1 (6 bases). Germline V lookup: CDR1 SGHTA, CDR2 FQGNSA. The CDR3 contains 15 residues. V was trimmed by 5 bases and J by 5 bases, leaving 18 bases between them.

The chain has TRBV2 and TRBJ1-5; the match to TRBD1 covers 8 bases. Looked up from germline, CDR1 is SNHLY and CDR2 is FYNNEI. J lost 6 bases, V lost 0 bases, and 7 bases had no gene match. The CDR3 contains 16 residues. CDR3 DNA: TGTGCCAGCAGTGAAGCGCTAGGACAGGGCGGTCAGCCCCAGCATTTT. Its protein product is CASSEALGQGGQPQHF. Full variable domain (remainder filled in from reference TRBV2 and TRBJ1-5): EPEVTQTPSHQVTQMGQEVILRCVPISNHLYFYWYRQILGQKVEFLVSFYNNEISEKSEIFDDQFSVERPDGSNFTLKIRSTKLEDSAMYFCASSEALGQGGQPQHFGDGTRLSIL.

The chain employs TRBV3-1 (or the pseudogene TRBV3-2) and TRBJ1-5, with unresolved D. V was cut by 1 base and J by 0 bases, with 13 bases left in between. Germline-derived CDR1 and CDR2 are LGHDT and YNNKEL (reference sequence). This CDR3 region has 17 residues. CDR3 residues: CASSQGQVGYSNQPQHF. CDR3 bases: TGTGCCAGCAGCCAAGGTCAGGTTGGGTATAGCAATCAGCCCCAGCATTTT.

CDR3 DNA: TGTGCCAGCAGCGTAGAGGCGGCCTCCTACAATGAGCAGTTCTTC. This encodes CASSVEAASYNEQFF. The rearrangement uses TRBV9 and TRBJ2-1; D unclear. The length of the CDR3 is 15 residues. Looked up from germline, CDR1 is SGDLS and CDR2 is YYNGEE. The germline V and J ends were trimmed by 0 bases and 0 bases, with 7 bases remaining between them.